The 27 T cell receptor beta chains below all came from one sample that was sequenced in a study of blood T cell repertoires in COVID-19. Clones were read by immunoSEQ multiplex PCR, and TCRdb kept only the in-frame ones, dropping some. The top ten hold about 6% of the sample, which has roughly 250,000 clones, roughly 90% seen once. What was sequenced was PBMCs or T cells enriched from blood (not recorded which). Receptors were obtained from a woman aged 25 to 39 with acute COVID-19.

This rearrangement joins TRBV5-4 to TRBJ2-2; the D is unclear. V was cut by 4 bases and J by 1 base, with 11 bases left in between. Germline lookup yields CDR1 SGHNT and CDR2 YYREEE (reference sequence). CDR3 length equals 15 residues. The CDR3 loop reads CASSPEIKNTGELFF. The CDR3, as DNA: TGTGCCAGCAGCCCAGAAATAAAGAACACCGGGGAGCTGTTTTTT.

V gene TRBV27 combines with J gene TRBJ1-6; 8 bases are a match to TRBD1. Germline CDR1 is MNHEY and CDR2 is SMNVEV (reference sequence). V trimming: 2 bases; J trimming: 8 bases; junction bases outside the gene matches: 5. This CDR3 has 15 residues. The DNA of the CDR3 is TGTGCCAGCAGTTTACGACAGGGGTCATATTCACCCCTCCACTTT. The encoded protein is CASSLRQGSYSPLHF.

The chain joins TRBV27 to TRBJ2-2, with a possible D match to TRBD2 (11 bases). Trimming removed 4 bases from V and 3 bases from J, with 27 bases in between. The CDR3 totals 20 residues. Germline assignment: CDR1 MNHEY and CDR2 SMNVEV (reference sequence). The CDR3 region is CASSSRDRGTSGSHTGELFF. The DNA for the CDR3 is TGTGCCAGCAGTTCCCGGGACAGGGGAACTAGCGGGAGTCACACCGGGGAGCTGTTTTTT.

As DNA, the CDR3 is TGTGCCACCAGTCGGGGGCAAGAGACCCAGTACTTC. It codes for CATSRGQETQYF. This chain uses TRBV24-1 with TRBJ2-5; possibly TRBD2 for D (6 bases). The CDR3 contains 12 residues. V lost 6 bases to trimming and J lost 2 bases, with 6 bases between them. Germline-derived CDR1 and CDR2 are KGHDR and SFDVKD.

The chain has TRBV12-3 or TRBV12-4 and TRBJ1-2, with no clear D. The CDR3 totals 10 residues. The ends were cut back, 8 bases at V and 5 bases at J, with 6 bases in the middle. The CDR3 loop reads CASGAYGYTF. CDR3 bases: TGTGCCAGCGGAGCTTATGGCTACACCTTC.

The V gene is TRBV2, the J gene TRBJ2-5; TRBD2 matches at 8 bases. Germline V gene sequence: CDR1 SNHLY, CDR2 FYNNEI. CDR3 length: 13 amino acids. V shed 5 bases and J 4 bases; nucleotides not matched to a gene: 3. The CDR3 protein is CASSWAGGETQYF. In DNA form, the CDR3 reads TGTGCCAGCAGTTGGGCGGGGGGAGAGACCCAGTACTTC.

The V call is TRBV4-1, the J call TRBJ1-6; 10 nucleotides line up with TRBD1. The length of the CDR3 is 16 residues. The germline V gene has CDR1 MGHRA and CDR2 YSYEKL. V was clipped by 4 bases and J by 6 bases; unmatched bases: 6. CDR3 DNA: TGCGCCAGCAGCCTACGGGACAGGGGCGGTAATTCACCCCTCCACTTT. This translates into CASSLRDRGGNSPLHF.

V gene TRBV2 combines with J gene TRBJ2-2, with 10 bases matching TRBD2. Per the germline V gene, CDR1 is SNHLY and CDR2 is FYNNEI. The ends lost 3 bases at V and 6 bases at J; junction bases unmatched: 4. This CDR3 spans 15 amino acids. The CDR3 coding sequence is TGTGCCAGCAGTGATAGCGGGGGGATACCCGGGGAGCTGTTTTTT. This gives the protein CASSDSGGIPGELFF.

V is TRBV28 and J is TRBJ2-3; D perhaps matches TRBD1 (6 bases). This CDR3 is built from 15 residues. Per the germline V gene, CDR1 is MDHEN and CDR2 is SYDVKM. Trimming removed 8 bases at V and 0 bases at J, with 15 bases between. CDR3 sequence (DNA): TGTGCCAGCGGACACGGGACACGCAGCACAGATACGCAGTATTTT. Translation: CASGHGTRSTDTQYF.

The CDR3: CASSASGQNSDYTF. CDR3 sequence (DNA): TGTGCCAGCAGCGCCTCTGGGCAAAATTCGGACTACACCTTC. The V gene is TRBV9, the J gene TRBJ1-2; D remains ambiguous. The CDR3 sequence is 14 residues long. CDR1 is SGDLS, CDR2 YYNGEE, per germline. Trimming stripped 3 bases from V and 10 bases from J, with 19 bases between.

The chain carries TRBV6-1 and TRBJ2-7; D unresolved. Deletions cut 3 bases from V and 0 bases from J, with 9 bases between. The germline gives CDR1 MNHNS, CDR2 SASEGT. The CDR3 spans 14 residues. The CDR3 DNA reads TGTGCCAGCAGTGAGAGGCAGAGCTCCTACGAGCAGTACTTC. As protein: CASSERQSSYEQYF.

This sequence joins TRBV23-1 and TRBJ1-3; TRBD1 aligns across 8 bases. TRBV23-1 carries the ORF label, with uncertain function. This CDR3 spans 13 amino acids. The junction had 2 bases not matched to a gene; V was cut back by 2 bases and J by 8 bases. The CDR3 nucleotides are TGCGCCAGCAGTCAACCACAGGGGGACACCATATATTTT. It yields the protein CASSQPQGDTIYF.

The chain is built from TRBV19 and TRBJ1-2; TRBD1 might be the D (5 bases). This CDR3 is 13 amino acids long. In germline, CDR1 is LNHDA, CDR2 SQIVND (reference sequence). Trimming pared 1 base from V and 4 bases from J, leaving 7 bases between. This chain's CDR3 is CASSIGGVYGYTF. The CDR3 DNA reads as TGTGCCAGTAGTATAGGGGGCGTCTATGGCTACACCTTC.

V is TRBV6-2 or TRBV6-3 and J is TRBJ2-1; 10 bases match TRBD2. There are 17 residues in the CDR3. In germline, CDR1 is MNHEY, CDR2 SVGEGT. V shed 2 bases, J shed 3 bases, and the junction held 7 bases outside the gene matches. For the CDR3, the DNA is TGTGCCAGCAGTTACCTTCGACTAGCGGGCGACTACAATGAGCAGTTCTTC. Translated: CASSYLRLAGDYNEQFF.

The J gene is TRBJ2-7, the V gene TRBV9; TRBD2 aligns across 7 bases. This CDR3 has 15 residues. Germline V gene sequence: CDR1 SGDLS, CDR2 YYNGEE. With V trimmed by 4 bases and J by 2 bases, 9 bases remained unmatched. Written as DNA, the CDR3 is TGTGCCAGCAGCCCCTGGGAGGGTGAGACCTACGAGCAGTACTTC. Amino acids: CASSPWEGETYEQYF.

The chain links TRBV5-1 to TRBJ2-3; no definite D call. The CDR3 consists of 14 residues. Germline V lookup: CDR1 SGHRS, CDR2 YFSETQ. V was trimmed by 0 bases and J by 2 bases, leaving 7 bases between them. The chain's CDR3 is CASSLATVTDTQYF. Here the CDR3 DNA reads TGCGCCAGCAGCTTGGCAACAGTCACAGATACGCAGTATTTT.

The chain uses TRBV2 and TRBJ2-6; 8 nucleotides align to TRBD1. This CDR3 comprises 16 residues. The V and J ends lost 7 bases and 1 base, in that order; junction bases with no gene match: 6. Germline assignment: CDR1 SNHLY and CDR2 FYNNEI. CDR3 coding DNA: TGTGCCAGCAACCGACAGGGGAGATCTGGGGCCAACGTCCTGACTTTC. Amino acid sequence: CASNRQGRSGANVLTF.

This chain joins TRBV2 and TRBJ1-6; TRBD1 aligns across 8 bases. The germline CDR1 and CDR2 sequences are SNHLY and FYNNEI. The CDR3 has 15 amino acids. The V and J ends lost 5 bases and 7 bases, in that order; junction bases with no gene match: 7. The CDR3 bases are TGTGCCAGCAGTCCTTGGACAGGGAGCAATTCACCCCTCCACTTT. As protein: CASSPWTGSNSPLHF.

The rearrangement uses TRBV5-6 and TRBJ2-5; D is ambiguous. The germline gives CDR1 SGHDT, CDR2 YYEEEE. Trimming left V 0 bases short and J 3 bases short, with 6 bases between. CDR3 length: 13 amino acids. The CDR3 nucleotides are TGTGCCAGCAGCTTGGACTACAAAGAGACCCAGTACTTC. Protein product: CASSLDYKETQYF.

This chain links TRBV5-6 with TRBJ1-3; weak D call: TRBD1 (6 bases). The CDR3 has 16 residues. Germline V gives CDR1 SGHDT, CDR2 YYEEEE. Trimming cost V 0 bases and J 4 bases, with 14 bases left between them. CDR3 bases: TGTGCCAGCAGCTTGGGCGGCCGGGGGGCAGGAAACACCATATATTTT. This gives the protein CASSLGGRGAGNTIYF.

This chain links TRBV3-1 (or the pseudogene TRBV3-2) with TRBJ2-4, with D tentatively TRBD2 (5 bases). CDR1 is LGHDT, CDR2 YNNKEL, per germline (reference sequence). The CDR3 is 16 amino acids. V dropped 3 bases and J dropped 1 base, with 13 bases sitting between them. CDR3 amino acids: CASSQYNGVAKNIQYF. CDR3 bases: TGTGCCAGCAGCCAGTACAACGGGGTGGCCAAAAACATTCAGTACTTC.

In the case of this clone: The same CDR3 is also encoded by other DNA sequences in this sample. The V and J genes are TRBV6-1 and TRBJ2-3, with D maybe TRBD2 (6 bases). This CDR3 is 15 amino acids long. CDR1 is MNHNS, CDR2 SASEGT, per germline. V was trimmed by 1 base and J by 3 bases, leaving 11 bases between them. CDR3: CASSEVAGNTDTQYF. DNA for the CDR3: TGTGCCAGCAGTGAAGTGGCGGGGAATACAGATACGCAGTATTTT.

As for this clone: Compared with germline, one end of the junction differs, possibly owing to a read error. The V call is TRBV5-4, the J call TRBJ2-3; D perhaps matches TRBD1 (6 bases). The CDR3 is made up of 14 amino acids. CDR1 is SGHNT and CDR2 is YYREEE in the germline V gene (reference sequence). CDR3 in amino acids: CASSTRTATNTQYF. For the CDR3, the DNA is TGTGCCAGCAGCACTCGGACAGCCACAAATACGCAGTATTTT.

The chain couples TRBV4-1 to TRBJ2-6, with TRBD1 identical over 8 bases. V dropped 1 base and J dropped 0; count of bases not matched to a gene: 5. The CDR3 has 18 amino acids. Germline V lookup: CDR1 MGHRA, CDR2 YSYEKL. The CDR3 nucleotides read TGCGCCAGCAGCCAAGGGACAGGGCCCCTCTCTGGGGCCAACGTCCTGACTTTC. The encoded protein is CASSQGTGPLSGANVLTF.

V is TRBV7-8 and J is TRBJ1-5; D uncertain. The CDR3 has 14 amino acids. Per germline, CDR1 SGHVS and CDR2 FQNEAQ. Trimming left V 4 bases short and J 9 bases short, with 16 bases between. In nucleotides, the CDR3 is TGTGCCAGCAGCTCGTCGACTGCCTTGTGGCCCCAGCATTTT. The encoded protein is CASSSSTALWPQHF.

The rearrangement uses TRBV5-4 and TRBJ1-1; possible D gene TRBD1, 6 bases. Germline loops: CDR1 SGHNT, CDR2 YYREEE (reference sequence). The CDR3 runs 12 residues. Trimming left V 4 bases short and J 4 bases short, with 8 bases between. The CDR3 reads CASSTDSTEAFF. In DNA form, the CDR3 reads TGTGCCAGCAGCACGGACAGCACTGAAGCTTTCTTT.

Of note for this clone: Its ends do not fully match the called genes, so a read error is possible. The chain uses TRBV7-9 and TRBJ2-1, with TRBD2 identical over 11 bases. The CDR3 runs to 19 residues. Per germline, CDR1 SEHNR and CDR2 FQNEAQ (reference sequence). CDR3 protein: CAIDMAGPALAGGYNEQFF. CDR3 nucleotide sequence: TGCGCTATCGATATGGCAGGGCCTGCTCTAGCGGGAGGATACAATGAGCAGTTCTTC.